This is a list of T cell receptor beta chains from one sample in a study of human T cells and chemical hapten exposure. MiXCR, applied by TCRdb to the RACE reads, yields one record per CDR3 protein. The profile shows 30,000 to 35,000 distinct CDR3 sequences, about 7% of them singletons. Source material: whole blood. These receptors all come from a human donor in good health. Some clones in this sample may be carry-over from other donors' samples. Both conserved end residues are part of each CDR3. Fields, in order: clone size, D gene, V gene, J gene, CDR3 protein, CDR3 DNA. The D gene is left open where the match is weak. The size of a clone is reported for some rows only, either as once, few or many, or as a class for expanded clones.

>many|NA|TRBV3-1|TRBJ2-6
CASSQEAGSGANVLTF
TGTGCCAGCAGCCAAGAAGCAGGGTCTGGGGCCAACGTCCTGACTTTC
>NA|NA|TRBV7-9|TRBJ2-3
CASSDHPGPTDTQYF
TGTGCCAGCAGCGACCACCCAGGACCCACAGATACGCAGTATTTT
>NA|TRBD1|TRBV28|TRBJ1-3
CASSLGQAGNTIYF
TGTGCCAGCAGTTTGGGACAGGCTGGAAACACCATATATTTT
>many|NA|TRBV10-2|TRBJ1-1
CASGRLAGEVAFF
TGCGCCAGCGGTCGATTAGCTGGGGAGGTAGCTTTCTTT
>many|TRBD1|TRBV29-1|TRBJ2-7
CSVGGTGEADEQYF
TGCAGCGTTGGTGGGACAGGGGAAGCGGACGAGCAGTACTTC
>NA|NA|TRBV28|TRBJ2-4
CASSPPEGAKNIQYF
TGTGCCAGCAGTCCTCCGGAAGGGGCCAAAAACATTCAGTACTTC
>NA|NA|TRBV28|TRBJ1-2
CASSSGRSGYGYTF
TGTGCCAGCAGTTCAGGGCGGAGCGGATATGGCTACACCTTC
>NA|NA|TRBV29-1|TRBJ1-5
CSVGEACGQPQHF
TGCAGCGTTGGAGAGGCCTGTGGTCAGCCCCAGCATTTT
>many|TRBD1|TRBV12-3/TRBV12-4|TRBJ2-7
CASSYHPTPLRGHEQYF
TGTGCCAGCAGTTATCACCCCACTCCACTTAGGGGGCACGAGCAGTACTTC
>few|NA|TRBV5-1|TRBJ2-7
CASSLVPSVSLGYEQYF
TGCGCCAGCAGCTTGGTTCCTTCCGTGTCTTTGGGCTACGAGCAGTACTTC
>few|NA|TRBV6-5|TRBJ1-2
CASSYLVSDLNYGYTF
TGTGCCAGCAGTTACTTGGTGTCAGATCTTAACTATGGCTACACCTTC
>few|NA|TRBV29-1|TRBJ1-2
CSATLGSNYGYTF
TGCAGCGCTACACTGGGAAGTAACTATGGCTACACCTTC
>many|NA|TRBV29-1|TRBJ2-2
CSAQRNTGELFF
TGCAGCGCACAAAGGAACACCGGGGAGCTGTTTTTT
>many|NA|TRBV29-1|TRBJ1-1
CSVEGGGMAFF
TGCAGCGTTGAGGGGGGGGGGATGGCTTTCTTT
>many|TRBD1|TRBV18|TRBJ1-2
CASSPGQDNYGYTF
TGTGCCAGCTCACCAGGACAGGATAACTATGGCTACACCTTC
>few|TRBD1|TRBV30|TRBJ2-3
CACRDSFTDTQYF
TGTGCCTGCCGGGACAGCTTCACAGATACGCAGTATTTT
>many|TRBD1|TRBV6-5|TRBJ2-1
CASRTDRDLDEQFF
TGTGCCAGCAGGACGGACAGGGATTTAGACGAGCAGTTCTTC
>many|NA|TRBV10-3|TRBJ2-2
CAISDGRTGELFF
TGTGCCATCAGTGATGGCCGGACCGGGGAGCTGTTTTTT
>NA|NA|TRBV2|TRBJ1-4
CASSGMGREKLFF
TGTGCCAGCAGTGGTATGGGCCGGGAAAAACTGTTTTTT
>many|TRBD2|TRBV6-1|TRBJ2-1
CASKVLADYNEQFF
TGTGCCAGCAAGGTACTAGCGGACTACAATGAGCAGTTCTTC
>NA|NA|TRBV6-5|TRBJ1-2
CASRPDGAWGGYTF
TGTGCCAGCAGGCCGGACGGTGCGTGGGGGGGCTACACCTTC
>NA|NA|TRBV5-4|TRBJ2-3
CASSLGAGGTDTQYF
TGTGCCAGCAGCTTGGGGGCAGGGGGCACAGATACGCAGTATTTT